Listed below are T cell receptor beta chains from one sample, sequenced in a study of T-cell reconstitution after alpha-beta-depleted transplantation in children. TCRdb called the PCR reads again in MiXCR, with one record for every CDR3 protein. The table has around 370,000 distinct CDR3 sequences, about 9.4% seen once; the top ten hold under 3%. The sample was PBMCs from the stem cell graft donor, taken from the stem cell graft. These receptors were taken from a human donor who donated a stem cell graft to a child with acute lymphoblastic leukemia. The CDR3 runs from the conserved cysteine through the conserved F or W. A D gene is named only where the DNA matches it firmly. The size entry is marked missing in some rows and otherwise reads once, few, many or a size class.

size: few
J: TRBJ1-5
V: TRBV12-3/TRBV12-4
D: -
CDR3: CASSPQGLGSSQHF
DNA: TGTGCCAGCAGTCCCCAGGGTTTGGGATCCAGCCAGCATTTT

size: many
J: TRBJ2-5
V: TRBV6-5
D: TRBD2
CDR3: CASSLETYGLAGQETQYF
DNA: TGTGCCAGCAGTTTGGAGACGTACGGACTAGCGGGACAAGAGACCCAGTACTTC

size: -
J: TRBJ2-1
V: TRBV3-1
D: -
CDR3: CASSQDRSLSEQFF
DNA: TGTGCCAGCAGCCAAGATAGGAGTCTAAGTGAGCAGTTCTTC

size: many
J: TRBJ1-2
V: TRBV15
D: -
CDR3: CATSREAADYGYTF
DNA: TGTGCCACCAGCAGAGAAGCGGCGGACTATGGCTACACCTTC

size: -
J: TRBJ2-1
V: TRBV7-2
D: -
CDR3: CASSLDPGTSNEQFF
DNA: TGTGCCAGCAGCTTAGATCCCGGGACAAGCAATGAGCAGTTCTTC

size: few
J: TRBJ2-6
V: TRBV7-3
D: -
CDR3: CASTNPGTPSSGANVLTF
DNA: TGTGCCAGCACCAATCCCGGGACACCTAGCTCTGGGGCCAACGTCCTGACTTTC

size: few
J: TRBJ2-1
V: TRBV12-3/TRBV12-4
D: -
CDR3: CASSSGGYEQFF
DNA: TGTGCCAGCAGTTCCGGAGGGTATGAGCAGTTCTTC

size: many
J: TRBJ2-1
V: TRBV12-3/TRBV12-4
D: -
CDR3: CASSFGDEQFF
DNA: TGTGCCAGCAGTTTCGGGGATGAGCAGTTCTTC

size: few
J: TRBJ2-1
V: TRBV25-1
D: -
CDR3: CASSGGGISSYNEQFF
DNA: TGTGCCAGCAGTGGAGGAGGGATTAGCTCCTACAATGAGCAGTTCTTC

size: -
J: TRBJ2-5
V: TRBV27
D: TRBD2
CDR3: CASSFLASGQETQYF
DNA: TGTGCCAGCAGTTTTTTGGCTAGCGGCCAAGAGACCCAGTACTTC

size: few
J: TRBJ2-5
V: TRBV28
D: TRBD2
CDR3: CASSLPILAAPGETQYF
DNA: TGTGCCAGCAGTTTGCCCATCCTAGCGGCCCCAGGAGAGACCCAGTACTTC

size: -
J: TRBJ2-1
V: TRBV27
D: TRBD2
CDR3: CASSLLRLAGDLSNEQFF
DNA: TGTGCCAGCAGTTTATTAAGGCTAGCGGGAGATTTGTCCAATGAGCAGTTCTTC

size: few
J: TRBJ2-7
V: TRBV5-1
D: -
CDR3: CASSLASAAAYEQYF
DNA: TGCGCCAGCAGCTTGGCATCAGCGGCCGCCTACGAGCAGTACTTC

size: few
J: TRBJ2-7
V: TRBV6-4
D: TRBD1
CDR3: CASIKPPGQDLYEQYF
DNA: TGTGCCAGCATTAAACCCCCGGGACAGGATCTTTACGAGCAGTACTTC

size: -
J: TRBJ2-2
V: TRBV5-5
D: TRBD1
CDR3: CASSFDRGLGGELFF
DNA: TGTGCCAGCAGTTTTGACAGGGGGCTCGGCGGGGAGCTGTTTTTT

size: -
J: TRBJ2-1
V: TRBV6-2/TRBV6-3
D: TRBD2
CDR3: CASSSPTSQLDKQFF
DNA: TGTGCCAGCAGTTCCCCGACTAGCCAGTTGGATAAGCAGTTCTTC

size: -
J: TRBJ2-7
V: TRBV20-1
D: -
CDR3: CSARDEGRAWIYEQYF
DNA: TGCAGTGCTAGAGATGAGGGGCGGGCCTGGATTTACGAGCAGTACTTC

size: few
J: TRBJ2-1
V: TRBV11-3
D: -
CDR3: CASSFLFGDEQFF
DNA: TGTGCCAGCAGCTTTCTTTTCGGGGATGAGCAGTTCTTC

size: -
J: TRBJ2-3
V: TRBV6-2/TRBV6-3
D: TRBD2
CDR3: CASSSRTSLGADTQYF
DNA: TGTGCCAGCAGTTCCCGGACTAGCCTCGGCGCAGATACGCAGTATTTT

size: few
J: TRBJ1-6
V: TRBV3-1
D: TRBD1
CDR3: CASSQDWTGHEPLHF
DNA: TGTGCCAGCAGCCAAGATTGGACAGGTCATGAGCCCCTCCACTTT

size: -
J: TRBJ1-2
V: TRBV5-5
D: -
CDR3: CASSSVGVVGYTF
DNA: TGTGCCAGCAGCTCTGTCGGAGTGGTTGGCTACACCTTC

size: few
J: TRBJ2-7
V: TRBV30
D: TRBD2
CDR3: CAWSVLRTSGSHEQYF
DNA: TGTGCCTGGAGTGTATTAAGGACTAGCGGGAGCCACGAGCAGTACTTC

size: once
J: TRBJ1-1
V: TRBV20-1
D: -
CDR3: CSAPRGGRGAFF
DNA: TGCAGTGCCCCCCGGGGAGGACGGGGAGCTTTCTTT

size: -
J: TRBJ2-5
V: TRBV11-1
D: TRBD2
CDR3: CASSLAPAVARASGRNQETQYF
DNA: TGTGCCAGCAGCTTAGCTCCGGCCGTAGCTAGGGCTAGCGGGAGGAATCAGGAGACCCAGTACTTC

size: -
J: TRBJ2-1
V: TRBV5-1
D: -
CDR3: CASSLGDGNYNEQFF
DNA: TGCGCCAGCAGCCTTGGGGACGGGAACTACAATGAGCAGTTCTTC

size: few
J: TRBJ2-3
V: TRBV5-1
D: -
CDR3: CASSLDGTPTDTQYF
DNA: TGCGCCAGCAGCTTGGATGGGACCCCCACAGATACGCAGTATTTT

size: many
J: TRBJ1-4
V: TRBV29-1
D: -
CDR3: CSVLQGTNEKLFF
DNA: TGCAGCGTTCTGCAGGGTACTAATGAAAAACTGTTTTTT

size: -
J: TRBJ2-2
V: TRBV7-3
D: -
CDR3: CASSLRPTEVYDTGELFF
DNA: TGTGCCAGCAGCTTAAGGCCTACTGAGGTCTATGACACCGGGGAGCTGTTTTTT

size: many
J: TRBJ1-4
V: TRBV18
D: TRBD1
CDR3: CASSRGQGNEKLFF
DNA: TGCGCCAGCAGCCGGGGACAGGGTAATGAAAAACTGTTTTTT

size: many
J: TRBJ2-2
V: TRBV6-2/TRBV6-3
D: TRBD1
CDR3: CASRATTGGGTGELFF
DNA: TGTGCCAGCAGGGCCACGACAGGGGGCGGCACCGGGGAGCTGTTTTTT

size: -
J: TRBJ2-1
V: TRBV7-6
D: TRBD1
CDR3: CASTTDRGNEQFF
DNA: TGTGCCAGCACCACCGACAGGGGTAATGAGCAGTTCTTC

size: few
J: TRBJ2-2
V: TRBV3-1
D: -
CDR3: CASSQTVGELFF
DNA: TGTGCCAGCAGCCAAACAGTCGGGGAGCTGTTTTTT

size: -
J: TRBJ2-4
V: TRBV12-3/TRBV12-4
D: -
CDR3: CASSLGGLLAKNSQYF
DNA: TGTGCCAGCAGTTTAGGCGGACTGCTAGCCAAAAACAGTCAGTACTTC

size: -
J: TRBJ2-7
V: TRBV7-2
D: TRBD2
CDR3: CASSFPERGNSYEQYF
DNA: TGTGCCAGCAGCTTCCCGGAGCGGGGGAATTCCTACGAGCAGTACTTC

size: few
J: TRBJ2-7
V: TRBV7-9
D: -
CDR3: CASSAGSGPTYEQYF
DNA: TGTGCCAGCAGCGCGGGGTCAGGGCCTACCTACGAGCAGTACTTC

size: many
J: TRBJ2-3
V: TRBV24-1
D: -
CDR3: CATSGAGPPSLPVTQYF
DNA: TGTGCCACCAGTGGAGCGGGCCCTCCCTCCTTACCGGTTACGCAGTATTTT

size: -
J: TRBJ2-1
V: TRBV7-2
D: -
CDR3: CASSRDLLSYNEQFF
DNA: TGTGCCAGCAGCCGGGACCTTTTATCCTACAATGAGCAGTTCTTC

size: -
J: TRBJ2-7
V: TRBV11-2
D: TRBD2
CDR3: CASSFVAGAGVGPEGHEQYF
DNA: TGTGCCAGCAGCTTCGTGGCCGGAGCGGGAGTTGGCCCAGAGGGGCACGAGCAGTACTTC

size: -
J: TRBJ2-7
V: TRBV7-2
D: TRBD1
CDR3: CASSFAFPGQGAGEQYF
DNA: TGTGCCAGCAGCTTCGCCTTCCCGGGACAGGGGGCAGGCGAGCAGTACTTC

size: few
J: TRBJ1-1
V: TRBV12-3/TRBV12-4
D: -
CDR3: CASSPRAPWYTEAFF
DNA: TGTGCCAGCAGTCCGCGGGCCCCTTGGTACACTGAAGCTTTCTTT

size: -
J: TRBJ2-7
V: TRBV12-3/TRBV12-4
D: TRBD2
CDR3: CASSLLGPSGLLVEQYF
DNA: TGTGCCAGCAGTTTGTTAGGGCCTAGCGGGCTCCTGGTGGAGCAGTACTTC

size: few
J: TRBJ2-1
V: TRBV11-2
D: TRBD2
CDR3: CASSLDRVWLAGGNEQFF
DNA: TGTGCCAGCAGCTTAGATCGGGTTTGGCTAGCGGGAGGCAATGAGCAGTTCTTC

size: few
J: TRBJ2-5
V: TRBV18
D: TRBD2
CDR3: CASSPSGGTKSLQETQYF
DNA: TGTGCCAGCTCACCTAGCGGGGGAACCAAGTCGCTCCAAGAGACCCAGTACTTC

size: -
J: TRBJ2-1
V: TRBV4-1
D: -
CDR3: CASSQANLVSYNEQFF
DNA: TGCGCCAGCAGCCAAGCAAATCTAGTATCCTACAATGAGCAGTTCTTC

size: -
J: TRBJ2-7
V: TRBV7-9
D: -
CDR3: CASSLASRVNEQYF
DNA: TGTGCCAGCAGCTTAGCGAGCAGGGTAAACGAGCAGTACTTC

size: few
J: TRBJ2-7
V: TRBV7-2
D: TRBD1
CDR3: CASSLSPSGQGFGGQYF
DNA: TGTGCCAGCAGCTTATCTCCTTCGGGACAGGGGTTCGGAGGGCAGTACTTC

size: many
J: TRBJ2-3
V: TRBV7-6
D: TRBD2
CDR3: CASSLATSSGTTDTQYF
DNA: TGTGCCAGCAGCTTAGCCACTTCTAGCGGGACCACAGATACGCAGTATTTT

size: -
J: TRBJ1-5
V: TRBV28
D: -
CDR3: CASSYPVGTVNQPQHF
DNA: TGTGCCAGCAGTTATCCCGTCGGGACGGTGAATCAGCCCCAGCATTTT